Below are 14 T cell receptor beta chains sequenced from a single sample in a study of blood T cell repertoires in COVID-19. Clones were read by immunoSEQ multiplex PCR, and TCRdb kept only the in-frame ones, dropping some. This sample has roughly 260,000 clones, with around 92% found just once. Sequencing was performed on peripheral blood. The receptor set was obtained from a person between 18 and 35 years old with COVID-19, enrolled during active disease.

The rearrangement joins TRBV3-1 (or the pseudogene TRBV3-2) to TRBJ2-5, with D perhaps TRBD2 (6 bases). The CDR3 totals 15 residues. V was clipped by 3 bases and J by 1 base, with 12 bases between them. Looked up from germline, CDR1 is LGHDT and CDR2 is YNNKEL (reference sequence). The CDR3 DNA reads as TGTGCCAGCAGCCAGCCCGGACTACCCCAAGAGACCCAGTACTTC. This gives the protein CASSQPGLPQETQYF.

The chain joins TRBV6-5 to TRBJ1-1; the D gene is possibly TRBD1 (5 bases). Germline CDR1 MNHEY, CDR2 SVGAGI. Trimming pared 4 bases from V and 0 bases from J, leaving 12 bases between. This CDR3 contains 15 residues. The CDR3 region is CASSFDRKMNTEAFF. CDR3 DNA: TGTGCCAGCAGTTTTGACAGAAAGATGAACACTGAAGCTTTCTTT.

J is TRBJ1-2 and V is TRBV2; the D is unclear. The CDR3 is 15 residues long. V lost 0 bases to trimming and J lost 0 bases, with 8 bases between them. Germline CDR1 and CDR2: SNHLY and FYNNEI. CDR3 nucleotide sequence: TGTGCCAGCAGTGAAGCGGAGGGTCCTAACTATGGCTACACCTTC. It specifies CASSEAEGPNYGYTF.

This chain links TRBV12-3 or TRBV12-4 with TRBJ2-1, with D maybe TRBD2 (5 bases). This CDR3 spans 13 amino acids. V lost 6 bases to trimming and J lost 10 bases, with 16 bases between them. CDR3 in DNA: TGTGCCAGCAGACTAGAGGCATTTAACGAGCAGTTCTTC. It yields the protein CASRLEAFNEQFF.

The rearrangement joins TRBV7-9 to TRBJ2-7, with 12 bases fitting TRBD1. The CDR3 sequence is 15 residues long. V dropped 5 bases and J dropped 7; count of bases not matched to a gene: 9. Looked up from germline, CDR1 is SEHNR and CDR2 is FQNEAQ (reference sequence). CDR3 region: CASSRGGQGAEEQYF. In DNA form, the CDR3 reads TGTGCCAGCAGCAGAGGGGGACAGGGGGCGGAAGAGCAGTACTTC.

The CDR3 nucleotides read TGTGCTAGTGGTTTCCCTCGGGGAATTAACAACGAGCAGTACTTC. This gives the protein CASGFPRGINNEQYF. The chain employs TRBV12-5 and TRBJ2-7; perhaps TRBD2 as D (5 bases). Germline loops: CDR1 LGHNT, CDR2 FRNRAP. CDR3 length equals 15 residues. Trimming removed 3 bases at V and 5 bases at J, with 17 bases between.

Worth noting for this clone: In the same sample, other DNA sequences code for this CDR3. This sequence joins TRBV28 and TRBJ1-1, with D tentatively TRBD1 (6 bases). Germline V lookup: CDR1 MDHEN, CDR2 SYDVKM. The CDR3 is 14 amino acids. Trimming cost V 2 bases and J 0 bases, with 7 bases left between them. The CDR3 nucleotides read TGTGCCAGCAGTTTAGGGGGCTTGAACACTGAAGCTTTCTTT. This sequence encodes CASSLGGLNTEAFF.

This clone appeared a few times. The chain links TRBV28 to TRBJ1-2; 7 bases align to TRBD1. V lost 1 base, J lost 3 bases, and 11 bases stayed unmatched. Germline-derived CDR1 and CDR2 are MDHEN and SYDVKM. This CDR3 is built from 17 residues. CDR3 coding DNA: TGTGCCAGCAGTTTATACACAACAGGGGATTTGGACTATGGCTACACCTTC. Residues: CASSLYTTGDLDYGYTF.

The V gene is TRBV10-3, the J gene TRBJ1-2; 7 bases map to TRBD1. V trimming: 8 bases; J trimming: 5 bases; junction bases outside the gene matches: 8. This CDR3 spans 13 amino acids. Germline CDR1 and CDR2: ENHRY and SYGVKD. CDR3 nucleotide sequence: TGTGCCATCGGGGACAGTAAGGAGTATGGCTACACCTTC. Protein: CAIGDSKEYGYTF.

This rearrangement joins TRBV2 to TRBJ1-4, with TRBD1 identical over 9 bases. V lost 11 bases to trimming and J lost 7 bases; unmatched junction nucleotides: 5. Germline V gene lookup returns CDR1 SNHLY and CDR2 FYNNEI. This CDR3 is 12 amino acids long. This chain's CDR3 is CAGQGQGEKLFF. The CDR3, as DNA: TGTGCCGGACAGGGGCAGGGTGAAAAACTGTTTTTT.

The chain has TRBV9 and TRBJ1-2; D possibly corresponds to TRBD1 (5 bases). The CDR3 has 14 amino acids. The V gene's germline CDR1 is SGDLS and CDR2 YYNGEE. Trimming cost V 3 bases and J 2 bases, with 11 bases left between them. CDR3 coding DNA: TGTGCCAGCAGCGGTGGGGGAGGAAACTATGGCTACACCTTC. Its protein is CASSGGGGNYGYTF.

The chain joins TRBV6-2 or TRBV6-3 to TRBJ2-7; no reliable D call. V was pared by 2 bases and J by 7 bases, with 9 bases between. Germline CDR1 and CDR2: MNHEY and SVGEGT. The CDR3 length is 12 residues. The CDR3 sequence is CASSYAETEQYF. The CDR3 DNA sequence: TGTGCCAGCAGTTACGCCGAGACTGAGCAGTACTTC.

This chain connects TRBV30 to TRBJ1-3, with TRBD1 identical over 9 bases. Germline CDR1 GTSNPN, CDR2 SVGIG (reference sequence). The CDR3 totals 16 residues. V shed 5 bases and J 4 bases; nucleotides not matched to a gene: 12. The CDR3 reads CAWDRGQGAVGNTIYF. CDR3 nucleotides: TGTGCCTGGGACCGGGGACAGGGAGCTGTCGGAAACACCATATATTTT.

The V call is TRBV4-1, the J call TRBJ2-6; D call uncertain. This CDR3 spans 15 amino acids. Trimming took 4 bases from V and 4 from J, leaving 11 bases between them. Germline CDR1 and CDR2: MGHRA and YSYEKL. The CDR3 spells CASSPWYSGANVLTF. The CDR3 DNA reads as TGCGCCAGCAGCCCCTGGTACTCGGGGGCCAACGTCCTGACTTTC.